This T cell receptor beta chain was recorded in a study of T cells in Graves' hyperthyroidism and ophthalmopathy. Each diagnosis drew on symptoms, thyroxine, TRAb, thyroid ultrasound and orbital computed tomography findings. In its sample, this clonotype was seen a few times. The antigen remains undetermined. General observations from the study: Progression to ophthalmopathy was predicted a median of about 6.6 months early.

Using RNA transcripts as the source, TCR beta CDR3 regions were amplified. First-round RT-PCR of the TCR CDR3 relied on the HTBI primer set. TCRdb re-called the multiplex PCR reads through MiXCR, storing one row per CDR3 protein. The table has fewer than 900,000 distinct CDR3 sequences, roughly a sixth seen once. The sequencing sample was made of blood. This TCR derives from a woman in her 50s with Graves' hyperthyroidism that later progressed to Graves' ophthalmopathy.

The CDR3, as DNA: TGTGCCAGCAGTCGGGGGGCATTTCTCTCCTATGAGCAGTTCTTC. It translates to CASSRGAFLSYEQFF. This chain links TRBV6-1 with TRBJ2-1; TRBD2 might be the D (7 bases). CDR1 and CDR2 from the germline V gene are MNHNS and SASEGT. This CDR3 has 15 amino acids. With 5 bases removed from V and 8 bases from J, the gap between germline ends came to 19 bases.